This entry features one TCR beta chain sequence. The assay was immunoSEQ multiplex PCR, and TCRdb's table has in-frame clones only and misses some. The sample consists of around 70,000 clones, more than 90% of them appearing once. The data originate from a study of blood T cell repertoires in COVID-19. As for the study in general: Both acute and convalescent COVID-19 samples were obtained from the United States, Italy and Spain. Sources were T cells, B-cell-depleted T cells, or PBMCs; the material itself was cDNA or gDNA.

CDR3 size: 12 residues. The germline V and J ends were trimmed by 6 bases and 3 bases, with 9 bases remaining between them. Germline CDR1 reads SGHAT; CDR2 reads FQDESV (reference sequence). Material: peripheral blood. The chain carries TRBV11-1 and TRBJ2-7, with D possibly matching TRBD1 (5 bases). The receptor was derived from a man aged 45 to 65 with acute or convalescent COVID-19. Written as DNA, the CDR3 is TGTGCCAGCAGTGCCAGGGACTACGAGCAGTACTTC. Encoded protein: CASSARDYEQYF.